This T cell receptor beta chain is from a study of quantifying T cell responses using KT2 cells. For the study at large: RNA was reverse transcribed with TCR alpha and beta constant-region primers. General observations from the study: KT2 clone alpha and beta sequence counts scaled linearly with input KT2 cell number. Detection of KT2 sequences held at the lowest tested level, about one cell per 100,000 PBMC. Very high KT2 spike-in numbers caused saturation in KT2 sequence detection.

A note on this clonotype: Its antigen is as yet unknown. A read error may produce the germline difference seen at one junction end.

The cDNA 3' end received a ligated oligonucleotide with a UMI. First-round PCR used three to four cycles and beta primers RC1.1 and RC1.2 covering TRBC1 and TRBC2. Via MiXCR, TCRdb re-called the UMI-ligation and nested PCR reads, giving one row per CDR3 protein. The sample lists about 32,000 distinct CDR3 sequences; 7.3% were seen once. This CDR3 has 14 amino acids. Germline V gene data show CDR1 as MGHDK and CDR2 as SYGVNS. The source material was PBMCs spiked with cells of the T cell clone KT2. The sequence derives from a human donor. This sequence joins TRBV25-1 and TRBJ1-2, with a tentative D call TRBD1 (5 bases). CDR3 protein: CASSEWAARATTFF. Here the CDR3 DNA reads TGTGCCAGCAGTGAATGGGCGGCCAGGGCAACTACGTTCTTC.